The present entry profiles one T cell receptor beta chain with its context. Its antigen is currently unknown. The same CDR3 also results from other DNA sequences found in this sample. This record comes from a study of cytomegalovirus exposure and HLA in healthy donors. Points from the study as a whole: The study labeled 150 or so TCR beta chains cytomegalovirus-associated. The TCR clusters that emerged in the first cohort tended, a later analysis found, to co-occur in the approximately 120 validation repertoires.

Germline assignment: CDR1 MNHEY and CDR2 SVGAGI. V gave up 0 bases and J gave up 2 bases, with 7 bases separating them. CDR3 length equals 15 residues. Repertoires were generated with immunoSEQ multiplex PCR, while TCRdb's copy carries only in-frame clones and drops some. The sample lists 180,000 or so clones, 84% occurring once. This TCR was sampled from a woman in her twenties or thirties in good health and CMV-seropositive. The sample taken for sequencing was PBMCs. The chain links TRBV6-5 to TRBJ1-4; D may be TRBD1 (6 bases). Here the CDR3 reads CASSYSGGTNEKLFF. CDR3 bases: TGTGCCAGCAGTTACTCTGGGGGCACTAATGAAAAACTGTTTTTT.